Presented here are 28 T cell receptor beta chains from one specimen sequenced in a study of beta chain features in type 1 diabetes. Whole-study results and caveats: Shorter TCRB CDR3s, moderately but significantly so, marked every one of the four CD4+ subsets in Type 1 diabetes patients.

These receptors' antigens are unknown. What was sequenced were expressed TCRB transcripts, since all of the isolated RNA had been reverse transcribed. The repertoire was sequenced with immunoSEQ multiplex PCR; TCRdb's copy has only in-frame clones and lacks some. The table lists about 150,000 clones, 7.8% of them singletons, with approximately 0.87% in the top ten. The sequenced sample was central memory CD4+ T cells from blood. These receptor sequences come from a woman aged 35 to 49 with type 1 diabetes.

The chain couples TRBV27 to TRBJ1-2, with 9 positions matching TRBD1. This CDR3 comprises 17 residues. The V gene end was trimmed by 4 bases and the J gene end by 8 bases; junction bases not matched to a gene: 17. CDR1 is MNHEY, CDR2 SMNVEV, per germline (reference sequence). The CDR3: CASSYRTVGQGREGYTF. The CDR3 DNA is TGTGCCAGCAGTTACCGTACTGTGGGACAGGGCAGAGAGGGCTACACCTTC.

This chain joins TRBV6-5 and TRBJ1-1; 9 bases are shared with TRBD1. Germline CDR1 and CDR2: MNHEY and SVGAGI. J was trimmed by 0 bases and V by 7 bases; bases with no gene match: 6. The CDR3 totals 15 residues. The CDR3 sequence: CASTTGTGLNTEAFF. The CDR3 DNA follows: TGTGCCAGCACAACCGGGACAGGGTTGAACACTGAAGCTTTCTTT.

The chain links TRBV7-3 to TRBJ2-7, with D maybe TRBD2 (5 bases). V gave up 5 bases and J gave up 7 bases, with 12 bases separating them. Germline V gene data show CDR1 as SGHTA and CDR2 as FQGTGA. This CDR3 has 12 amino acids. In DNA form, the CDR3 reads TGTGCCAGCAGCCGCGGGTTGGGGGAGCAGTACTTC. This codes for CASSRGLGEQYF.

The chain uses TRBV28 and TRBJ1-5, with D tentatively TRBD1 (5 bases). V lost 6 bases and J 4 bases, leaving 16 bases between the germline ends. The CDR3 sequence is 15 residues long. Per germline, CDR1 MDHEN and CDR2 SYDVKM. DNA of the CDR3: TGTGCCAGCAGCCTTTGGCAACAGGAGAATCAGCCCCAGCATTTT. This sequence encodes CASSLWQQENQPQHF.

This chain links TRBV13 with TRBJ2-7; D might be TRBD2 (6 bases). The V end was cut by 0 bases, the J end by 1 base, with 10 bases between. The CDR3 has 15 amino acids. CDR1 and CDR2 (germline): PRHDT, FYEKMQ (reference sequence). The CDR3 DNA reads as TGTGCCAGCAGCTTAGGGCGGGGACCTTCCTACGAGCAGTACTTC. It codes for CASSLGRGPSYEQYF.

This clone has a handful of counts. This chain joins TRBV28 and TRBJ2-3; 8 nucleotides line up with TRBD2. J lost 3 bases, V lost 3 bases, and 5 bases had no gene match. Per germline, CDR1 MDHEN and CDR2 SYDVKM. The CDR3 consists of 15 residues. Here the CDR3 reads CASSLRTSRTDTQYF. In DNA, the CDR3 is TGTGCCAGCAGTTTGAGGACTAGCCGAACAGATACGCAGTATTTT.

This clone was found a few times. The V and J genes are TRBV10-3 and TRBJ2-5, with D unresolved. V was shortened by 2 bases and J by 5 bases, with 6 bases between the two germline ends. This CDR3 has 12 amino acids. Germline values: CDR1 ENHRY, CDR2 SYGVKD. The CDR3 nucleotides are TGTGCCATCAGTGAGGAGAGGGAGACCCAGTACTTC. The encoded protein is CAISEERETQYF.

V usage is TRBV5-1 and J usage is TRBJ2-1; 10 bases are shared with TRBD2. The CDR3 loop spans 18 amino acids. The V segment lost 0 bases and the J segment 6 bases; nucleotides outside the gene matches: 12. Germline CDR1 and CDR2: SGHRS and YFSETQ. The CDR3 here is CASSLGSGGLPRRNEQFF. The DNA for the CDR3 is TGCGCCAGCAGCTTGGGTAGCGGGGGGCTCCCTCGGCGCAATGAGCAGTTCTTC.

The sample holds a few counts of this clone. The chain employs TRBV2 and TRBJ2-2; a possible D gene is TRBD1 (7 bases). The length of the CDR3 is 16 residues. The ends were cut back, 2 bases at V and 4 bases at J, with 14 bases in the middle. CDR1 is SNHLY and CDR2 is FYNNEI in the germline V gene. CDR3 sequence reads: CASSEIAQGGTGELFF. DNA for the CDR3: TGTGCCAGCAGTGAAATAGCGCAGGGGGGCACCGGGGAGCTGTTTTTT. Full variable domain (remainder filled in from reference TRBV2 and TRBJ2-2): EPEVTQTPSHQVTQMGQEVILRCVPISNHLYFYWYRQILGQKVEFLVSFYNNEISEKSEIFDDQFSVERPDGSNFTLKIRSTKLEDSAMYFCASSEIAQGGTGELFFGEGSRLTVL.

The chain combines TRBV2 with TRBJ1-5; 7 nucleotides match TRBD1. CDR3 length: 15 amino acids. Trimming cost V 6 bases and J 1 base; bases outside gene matches: 6. The germline gives CDR1 SNHLY, CDR2 FYNNEI. The chain's CDR3 is CASRPQGGSNQPQHF. CDR3 coding DNA: TGTGCCAGCAGACCCCAGGGGGGAAGCAATCAGCCCCAGCATTTT. The whole variable domain, remainder taken from reference TRBV2 and TRBJ1-5, is EPEVTQTPSHQVTQMGQEVILRCVPISNHLYFYWYRQILGQKVEFLVSFYNNEISEKSEIFDDQFSVERPDGSNFTLKIRSTKLEDSAMYFCASRPQGGSNQPQHFGDGTRLSIL.

The genes are TRBV5-4 and TRBJ1-1; 10 nucleotides align to TRBD1. V shed 4 bases and J 0 bases; nucleotides not matched to a gene: 6. CDR1 and CDR2 from the germline V gene are SGHNT and YYREEE (reference sequence). This CDR3 is built from 16 residues. The CDR3 spells CASSTRTGGMNTEAFF. CDR3 sequence (DNA): TGTGCCAGCAGCACACGGACAGGGGGGATGAACACTGAAGCTTTCTTT.

This clone was counted a few times. The chain carries TRBV7-3 and TRBJ2-1; D is perhaps TRBD1 (5 bases). V lost 2 bases and J 4 bases, leaving 18 bases between the germline ends. Germline V gene lookup returns CDR1 SGHTA and CDR2 FQGTGA. The CDR3 spans 17 residues. This chain's CDR3 is CASSLVSGAGPYNEQFF. CDR3 nucleotides: TGTGCCAGCAGCTTAGTTTCTGGGGCAGGCCCTTACAATGAGCAGTTCTTC.

This clone was detected only a few times. The chain uses TRBV7-9 and TRBJ2-1; 8 nucleotides match TRBD2. Germline loops: CDR1 SEHNR, CDR2 FQNEAQ (reference sequence). The V segment lost 5 bases and the J segment 8 bases; nucleotides outside the gene matches: 11. The CDR3 runs 15 residues. CDR3 region: CASSPGASGFDEQFF. The DNA of the CDR3 is TGTGCCAGCAGCCCCGGGGCTAGCGGGTTCGATGAGCAGTTCTTC.

V usage is TRBV30 and J usage is TRBJ2-7; D is ambiguous. Germline CDR1 GTSNPN, CDR2 SVGIG (reference sequence). The CDR3 contains 11 residues. CDR3 nucleotides: TGTGTCTCACAACAGTCCTACGAGCAGTACTTC. This translates into CVSQQSYEQYF.

A few counts support this clone. This chain connects TRBV2 to TRBJ1-5; D perhaps matches TRBD1 (5 bases). The V end lost 3 bases, the J end lost 6 bases, and 12 bases lay between the germline ends. The CDR3 loop spans 14 amino acids. Germline CDR1 reads SNHLY; CDR2 reads FYNNEI. This CDR3 is CASSDGREGQPQHF. The CDR3 coding sequence is TGTGCCAGCAGTGATGGCAGGGAAGGTCAGCCCCAGCATTTT. Drawing the rest from reference TRBV2 and TRBJ1-5, the complete variable domain is EPEVTQTPSHQVTQMGQEVILRCVPISNHLYFYWYRQILGQKVEFLVSFYNNEISEKSEIFDDQFSVERPDGSNFTLKIRSTKLEDSAMYFCASSDGREGQPQHFGDGTRLSIL.

This clone has only a few counts. In DNA, the CDR3 is TGTGCCAGCAGCCCACGGACAGGCTTTATCACAGATACGCAGTATTTT. It yields the protein CASSPRTGFITDTQYF. The chain employs TRBV7-9 and TRBJ2-3; TRBD1 aligns across 7 bases. Germline V lookup: CDR1 SEHNR, CDR2 FQNEAQ (reference sequence). CDR3 length: 16 residues. Germline trimming cut 5 bases from V and 2 bases from J; bases unmatched to any gene: 10.

The rearrangement uses TRBV5-1 and TRBJ2-3; D remains unclear. Germline V gives CDR1 SGHRS, CDR2 YFSETQ. V was trimmed by 0 bases and J by 2 bases, leaving 13 bases between them. The CDR3 extends over 16 amino acids. CDR3 sequence reads: CASSLGQSKNTDTQYF. The CDR3 bases are TGCGCCAGCAGCTTGGGGCAGTCGAAGAACACAGATACGCAGTATTTT.

The chain is built from TRBV29-1 and TRBJ1-1; 7 bases are shared with TRBD1. Germline V lookup: CDR1 SQVTM, CDR2 ANQGSEA. V shed 5 bases and J 6 bases; nucleotides not matched to a gene: 9. The CDR3 sequence is 13 residues long. The CDR3 protein is CSVRIGGASEAFF. DNA for the CDR3: TGCAGCGTTCGAATAGGGGGCGCATCTGAAGCTTTCTTT.

About this clone itself: At the DNA level, this CDR3 is encoded by other sequences in the same sample as well. The rearrangement links TRBV5-1 to TRBJ1-1; perhaps TRBD1 as D (5 bases). With 1 base removed from V and 1 base from J, the gap between germline ends came to 8 bases. This CDR3 is built from 14 residues. Germline CDR1 SGHRS, CDR2 YFSETQ. DNA for the CDR3: TGCGCCAGCAGCTTGAGGCAGGGGAACACTGAAGCTTTCTTT. Translation gives CASSLRQGNTEAFF.

The chain carries TRBV7-2 and TRBJ2-7; 8 bases match TRBD1. This CDR3 contains 15 residues. Per the germline V gene, CDR1 is SGHTA and CDR2 is FQGNSA. V lost 0 bases and J lost 4; bases outside the gene matches: 5. Here the CDR3 reads CASSLAAGGVYEQYF. CDR3 nucleotide sequence: TGTGCCAGCAGCTTAGCGGCAGGGGGCGTTTACGAGCAGTACTTC.

The rearrangement links TRBV7-9 to TRBJ2-7; TRBD2 matches 11 bases. Germline V gives CDR1 SEHNR, CDR2 FQNEAQ (reference sequence). The trim removed 5 bases at V and 2 bases at J, leaving 14 bases unmatched. The CDR3 covers 18 residues. DNA of the CDR3: TGTGCCAGCAGCCGCGCCCCGGGCACTAGCGGGAGCCCCTACGAGCAGTACTTC. The encoded protein is CASSRAPGTSGSPYEQYF.

CDR3 in amino acids: CASRRTGSDFGYTF. For the CDR3, the DNA is TGTGCCAGCAGGCGGACAGGGAGTGACTTTGGCTACACCTTC. This chain joins TRBV27 and TRBJ1-2, with TRBD1 matching over 8 bases. Per germline, CDR1 MNHEY and CDR2 SMNVEV (reference sequence). The CDR3 sequence is 14 residues long. The ends lost 6 bases at V and 7 bases at J; junction bases unmatched: 10.

The chain employs TRBV7-9 and TRBJ2-1; D call uncertain. Between the trimmed V and J ends, which lost 5 bases and 6 bases, there was a span of 11 bases. This CDR3 is built from 13 residues. The germline CDR1 and CDR2 sequences are SEHNR and FQNEAQ (reference sequence). CDR3 nucleotides: TGTGCCAGCAGCCCCGGCAGACTCAATGAGCAGTTCTTC. Translated, it gives CASSPGRLNEQFF.

This clone has a count of ten or more. The chain's CDR3 is CASSEDGNSPLHF. The DNA of the CDR3 is TGTGCTTCGTCGGAGGACGGTAATTCACCCCTCCACTTT. This sequence joins TRBV28 and TRBJ1-6, with no clear D. Germline V lookup: CDR1 MDHEN, CDR2 SYDVKM. The CDR3 covers 13 residues.

This sequence joins TRBV28 and TRBJ2-2; the match to TRBD2 covers 13 bases. The CDR3 runs 17 residues. Trimming cost V 4 bases and J 1 base; bases outside gene matches: 3. The germline CDR1 and CDR2 sequences are MDHEN and SYDVKM. In DNA form, the CDR3 reads TGTGCCAGCAGTTCTTGGACTAGCGGGGGGAACACCGGGGAGCTGTTTTTT. Encoded protein: CASSSWTSGGNTGELFF.

The chain is built from TRBV7-9 and TRBJ1-2; the D is unclear. V was pared by 5 bases and J by 8 bases, with 12 bases between. This CDR3 region has 12 residues. Germline-derived CDR1 and CDR2 are SEHNR and FQNEAQ (reference sequence). CDR3 DNA: TGTGCCAGCAGCCTCGAGGGCACGGGCTACACCTTC. Protein sequence: CASSLEGTGYTF.

The sample holds many counts of this clone. For the CDR3, the DNA is TGTGCCAGCAGACAGACTAGCGGGAGTACAGATACGCAGTATTTT. Its protein is CASRQTSGSTDTQYF. The chain recombines TRBV6-5 with TRBJ2-3, with 12 bases aligning to TRBD2. In germline, CDR1 is MNHEY, CDR2 SVGAGI. V lost 6 bases and J lost 3; bases outside the gene matches: 4. The CDR3 has 15 residues.

There are many counts of this clone. The chain carries TRBV7-9 and TRBJ1-3; maybe TRBD1 (5 bases). Trimming cost V 1 base and J 2 bases, with 12 bases left between them. Per the germline V gene, CDR1 is SEHNR and CDR2 is FQNEAQ (reference sequence). The CDR3 runs 16 residues. For the CDR3, the DNA is TGTGCCAGCAGCTTAGGGGCAGGGCTCGCTGGAAACACCATATATTTT. As protein: CASSLGAGLAGNTIYF.